These T cell receptor beta chains were read from a single sample in a study of blood T cell repertoires in COVID-19. Using immunoSEQ multiplex PCR, the repertoire was profiled, and TCRdb retains in-frame clones only, with some absent. Here the sample spans approximately 290,000 clones, approximately 91% being singletons. The source material was peripheral blood. Receptor source: a woman in her 30s with COVID-19, enrolled during active disease. The CDR3 runs from the conserved cysteine through the conserved F or W. D genes are given only for firm matches. Only part of the rows carry a size: once, few, many, or a class if the clone is expanded.

d_gene	abundance	v_gene	j_gene	CDR3nt	CDR3aa
TRBD1	.	TRBV5-8	TRBJ2-5	TGTGCCAGCAGCCAACCGGACAGGTGGATAGGAGAGACCCAGTACTTC	CASSQPDRWIGETQYF
.	.	TRBV12-3/TRBV12-4	TRBJ1-2	TGTGCCAGCAGTTTAGCAAACAGGGTTGGCTACACCTTC	CASSLANRVGYTF
.	.	TRBV12-3/TRBV12-4	TRBJ2-7	TGTGCCAGCAGCTTTTCGACTACTTACGAGCAGTACTTC	CASSFSTTYEQYF
.	.	TRBV29-1	TRBJ1-2	TGCAGCGTTCCAATCAGGGGCGGCTACACCTTC	CSVPIRGGYTF
.	once	TRBV5-1	TRBJ2-6	TGCGCCAGCAGCTCGTACAGGGAAACGGGGGCCAACGTCCTGACTTTC	CASSSYRETGANVLTF
TRBD1	few	TRBV7-9	TRBJ1-1	TGTGCCAGCAGCTTGCGCGGACAGGAACCTGAAGCTTTCTTT	CASSLRGQEPEAFF
TRBD2	.	TRBV6-6	TRBJ2-3	TGTGCCAGCAGGTTAGCGGGAGCGTCAGATACGCAGTATTTT	CASRLAGASDTQYF
.	.	TRBV6-7	TRBJ1-5	TGTGCCAGCAGTTACTCATCAGGATCGTGGGATCAGCCCCAGCATTTT	CASSYSSGSWDQPQHF
.	.	TRBV5-1	TRBJ1-1	TGCGCCAGCAGCTTGGTTGGGGCGAACACTGAAGCTTTCTTT	CASSLVGANTEAFF
TRBD1	.	TRBV5-1	TRBJ2-7	TGCGCCAGCAGCTTGGACAGGGGTTTTTCCTACGAGCAGTACTTC	CASSLDRGFSYEQYF
.	.	TRBV7-9	TRBJ2-7	TGTGCCAGCAGTCATAGCGGTCAGGGTCGGGCTAAGGAGCAGTACTTC	CASSHSGQGRAKEQYF
.	.	TRBV7-8	TRBJ1-4	TGTGCCAGCAGCTTAGATCGGGGAAAACTGTTTTTT	CASSLDRGKLFF
.	.	TRBV7-9	TRBJ2-7	TGTGCCAGCAGCTCCTCCCTAACTTACGAGCAGTACTTC	CASSSSLTYEQYF
.	once	TRBV5-1	TRBJ1-5	TGCGCCAGCAGCGAGTCAGGAAATAGCAATCAGCCCCAGCATTTT	CASSESGNSNQPQHF
TRBD1	.	TRBV2	TRBJ1-2	TGTGCCAGCAGCAAAGGACAGGGAAGCTATGGCTACACCTTC	CASSKGQGSYGYTF
.	.	TRBV19	TRBJ1-1	TGTGCCACCTTTGAGGGGCAGGGGCAACACACTGAAGCTTTCTTT	CATFEGQGQHTEAFF
TRBD2	.	TRBV4-2	TRBJ2-7	TGTGCCAGCAGTCTCGGGACTAGCGCCTCCTACGAGCAGTACTTC	CASSLGTSASYEQYF
TRBD2	.	TRBV7-9	TRBJ2-5	TGTGCCAGCAGCTCCATAGCGGGAGGAGTAGAGACCCAGTACTTC	CASSSIAGGVETQYF
TRBD1	.	TRBV6-5	TRBJ1-1	TGTGCCAGCAGGACAGGGGTTGGGACTGAAGCTTTCTTT	CASRTGVGTEAFF
TRBD1	few	TRBV5-5	TRBJ1-4	TGTGCCAGCAGCTTTCCGGGACAGGGAGATGAAAAACTGTTTTTT	CASSFPGQGDEKLFF
.	few	TRBV19	TRBJ1-1	TGTGCCAGTAGTTTGGCAGTGAACACTGAAGCTTTCTTT	CASSLAVNTEAFF
TRBD2	few	TRBV27	TRBJ2-5	TGTGCCAGCAGGCCCCTAGCGGCCCGAGAGACCCAGTACTTC	CASRPLAARETQYF
TRBD1	.	TRBV5-4	TRBJ2-1	TGTGCCAGCAGCCCGCGACAGGGAAAATACAATGAGCAGTTCTTC	CASSPRQGKYNEQFF
TRBD1	.	TRBV2	TRBJ1-5	TGTGCCAGCAGTGGGGGGACAGGGAACCAGCCCCAGCATTTT	CASSGGTGNQPQHF
.	.	TRBV28	TRBJ2-1	TGTGCCAGCAGTTTAGGGCTTAGTTGGGCCTACAATGAGCAGTTCTTC	CASSLGLSWAYNEQFF
.	.	TRBV9	TRBJ1-1	TGTGCCAGCAGCGTCTTAATGAACACTGAAGCTTTCTTT	CASSVLMNTEAFF
.	.	TRBV21-1	TRBJ2-2	TGTGCCAGCAGCCCAGGAAGACCGGGACAGGGTAACACCGGGGAGCTGTTTTTT	CASSPGRPGQGNTGELFF
.	.	TRBV2	TRBJ1-1	TGTGCCAGCAGTGCAACGCCTATGAACACTGAAGCTTTCTTT	CASSATPMNTEAFF
TRBD2	.	TRBV5-1	TRBJ2-2	TGCGCCAGCAGCTTACTTCCAGCGGGAGGGCCTAGTACCGGGGAGCTGTTTTTT	CASSLLPAGGPSTGELFF
.	.	TRBV11-2	TRBJ2-7	TGTGCCAGCAGCTTAAGTATCGGGACACTATCCTACGAGCAGTACTTC	CASSLSIGTLSYEQYF
.	.	TRBV19	TRBJ1-1	TGTGCCAGTAGTAATCCCGGGAGGGCCACTGAAGCTTTCTTT	CASSNPGRATEAFF
TRBD2	.	TRBV5-6	TRBJ2-7	TGTGCCAGCAGCGCTGGAGGGGAGCGGGGCTCCTACGAGCAGTACTTC	CASSAGGERGSYEQYF
TRBD2	.	TRBV5-1	TRBJ2-1	TGCGCCAGCAGCTTGGGCCGACTAGCGGGAGGGAGAAACTACAATGAGCAGTTCTTC	CASSLGRLAGGRNYNEQFF
.	once	TRBV29-1	TRBJ2-7	TGCAGCGGGGAAGGACAGCAATACGAGCAGTACTTC	CSGEGQQYEQYF
TRBD1	.	TRBV30	TRBJ1-1	TGTGCCTGGACCTCACAACAGGGGGCATGGACTGAAGCTTTCTTT	CAWTSQQGAWTEAFF
.	.	TRBV28	TRBJ1-2	TGTGCCAGCAGCCTTATGAGACGGCAGGCTAACTATGGCTACACCTTC	CASSLMRRQANYGYTF
.	many	TRBV7-9	TRBJ2-2	TGTGCCAGCAGCTTATTGGCCACCGGGGAGCTGTTTTTT	CASSLLATGELFF
.	.	TRBV30	TRBJ2-7	TGTGCCTGGAGCCCCCGGGGGTGGATCTCCTACGAGCAGTACTTC	CAWSPRGWISYEQYF
.	.	TRBV30	TRBJ2-7	TGTGCCTGGAGTGTTGCTCGAGGAGGCGAGCAGTACTTC	CAWSVARGGEQYF
.	.	TRBV3-1/TRBV3-2	TRBJ1-6	TGTGCCAGCAGCCAAGGGGCAGGTTCACCCCTCCACTTT	CASSQGAGSPLHF
TRBD1	.	TRBV10-3	TRBJ2-3	TGTGCCATCAGTTCAGGACAGGGGAATAGAGGAGATACGCAGTATTTT	CAISSGQGNRGDTQYF
TRBD1	.	TRBV19	TRBJ2-3	TGTGCCAGTAGTCGACAGGGGGCGAACACAGATACGCAGTATTTT	CASSRQGANTDTQYF